These 21 T cell receptor beta chains share one sample of origin, sequenced in a study of tumor-infiltrating lymphocytes in primary liver carcinoma. From roughly 0.5 ug total RNA, TCR beta cDNA was generated with a primer in the constant region. ARM-PCR, slightly modified, supplied the TCR beta libraries through three nested multiplex PCR rounds. For about 11 cycles apiece, the opening two PCR rounds ran with TRBV1-TRBV30 forward primers and a C-beta reverse primer. TCRdb re-analysed the multiplex PCR reads in MiXCR, keeping a single row per CDR3 protein. The sample includes about 97,000 distinct CDR3 sequences, approximately 70% of them seen just once. Extraction of RNA together with DNA used about 17-30 mg of unsorted bulk tissue. Sequenced input: liver tumor tissue from sampling region 2. Subset denoted: tumor region T2, inferior pole. The receptors stem from a woman aged 60-75 years with primary liver carcinoma and hepatitis B virus infection.

The chain combines TRBV29-1 with TRBJ2-6; D unresolved. The CDR3 covers 13 residues. V gave up 4 bases and J gave up 6 bases, with 10 bases separating them. CDR1 SQVTM and CDR2 ANQGSEA come from the germline V gene. CDR3 in DNA: TGCAGCGTTGGGCGAACTGTGGCCAACGTCCTGACTTTC. This gives the protein CSVGRTVANVLTF.

This clonotype has only a few counts. A single base separates this from a much larger clone, so it may be a read error. The chain has TRBV4-2 and TRBJ1-3; D uncertain. Trimming left V 2 bases short and J 9 bases short, with 14 bases between. This CDR3 region has 14 residues. CDR1 and CDR2 from the germline V gene are LGHNA and YNFKEQ. In nucleotides, the CDR3 is TGTGCCAGCAGCCAAAACTTTTCGGTGGTCACCATATATTTT. This sequence encodes CASSQNFSVVTIYF.

Notes on this clonotype: The CDR3 does not end in the conserved phenylalanine or tryptophan, so this is likely a read error. In DNA form, the CDR3 reads TGTGCCAGCAGCTTAAAAGCTACGAAACTAGCGGACATCACAGGGGGCACAGATACGCAGTATTTA. It yields the protein CASSLKATKLADITGGTDTQYL. V is TRBV7-9 and J is TRBJ2-3; possibly TRBD2 for D (8 bases). V lost 2 bases to trimming and J lost 1 base, with 31 bases between them. The CDR3 covers 22 residues. Germline loops: CDR1 SEHNR, CDR2 FQNEAQ (reference sequence).

Comments on this clonotype: A read error may explain this, as a much larger clone is one base away. The rearrangement uses TRBV12-3 or TRBV12-4 and TRBJ2-6; 8 nucleotides align to TRBD2. CDR3 length equals 18 residues. CDR3 amino acids: CASRGGREDFSGVNVLTF. Here the CDR3 DNA reads TGTGCCAGCCGGGGAGGGCGGGAGGATTTCTCTGGGGTCAACGTCCTGACTTTC.

This clonotype was recorded once. The chain carries TRBV29-1 and TRBJ2-1; 9 nucleotides line up with TRBD2. Trimming at V came to 6 bases and at J to 12 bases, leaving 24 bases not matched to a gene. Germline CDR1 and CDR2: SQVTM and ANQGSEA. The CDR3 is 17 residues long. The CDR3 bases are TGCAGCGTCCACCAGGCTAGCGGGACGTCCCTAAAGAGTACGCAGTTCTTC. As protein: CSVHQASGTSLKSTQFF.

In the case of this clonotype: Possible read error: a much larger clone is one base away. J is TRBJ2-5 and V is TRBV5-1; 9 bases agree with TRBD1. The CDR3 contains 16 residues. Germline CDR1 SGHRS, CDR2 YFSETQ. This CDR3 is CASSLGQGGFQETQHF. CDR3 bases: TGCGCCAGCAGCTTGGGACAGGGGGGATTCCAAGAGACCCAGCACTTC.

In regard to this clonotype: Sequence at one end of the junction differs from germline and may be a read error. The V gene is TRBV18, the J gene TRBJ2-3; D is unresolved. CDR1 and CDR2 from the germline V gene are KGHSH and LQKENI. This CDR3 spans 14 amino acids. Written as DNA, the CDR3 is TGTGCCATCTCACCTCCCGGACGCACAGATAGGCAGTATTTT. This encodes CAISPPGRTDRQYF.

This clonotype appeared many times. The chain recombines TRBV28 with TRBJ1-6, with D maybe TRBD1 (6 bases). Germline-derived CDR1 and CDR2 are MDHEN and SYDVKM. The CDR3 covers 13 residues. V was clipped by 10 bases and J by 7 bases, with 14 bases between them. CDR3 residues: CANSAGVNSPLHF. CDR3 DNA: TGTGCCAACTCTGCAGGGGTAAATTCACCCCTCCACTTT.

Ten or more counts support this clonotype. V and J are TRBV12-3 or TRBV12-4 and TRBJ1-2, with TRBD1 identical over 8 bases. V lost 6 bases to trimming and J lost 11 bases; unmatched junction nucleotides: 5. This CDR3 comprises 11 residues. CDR3 protein: CASRGQAWYTF. The CDR3 coding sequence is TGTGCCAGCAGGGGACAGGCCTGGTACACCTTC.

The J gene is TRBJ2-2, the V gene TRBV4-1; possible D gene TRBD2, 5 bases. This CDR3 has 15 residues. Per germline, CDR1 MGHRA and CDR2 YSYEKL. Trimming removed 9 bases at V and 3 bases at J, with 17 bases between. CDR3 DNA sequence: TGCGCCAGTAGCGATTCGGTCTCGGACACCGGGGAGCTGTTTTTT. This codes for CASSDSVSDTGELFF.

A note on this clonotype: This may be a read error: a much more frequent sequence differs by one nucleotide. V usage is TRBV5-6 and J usage is TRBJ2-5; 8 nucleotides match TRBD1. Germline V gives CDR1 SGHDT, CDR2 YYEEEE. CDR3 size: 16 residues. Here the CDR3 reads CASSLGWTGNGETHYF. In DNA, the CDR3 is TGTGCCAGCAGCTTGGGGTGGACAGGGAATGGGGAGACCCACTACTTC. Complete variable domain (other parts from reference TRBV5-6 and TRBJ2-5): DAGVTQSPTHLIKTRGQQVTLRCSPKSGHDTVSWYQQALGQGPQFIFQYYEEEERQRGNFPDRFSGHQFPNYSSELNVNALLLGDSALYLCASSLGWTGNGETHYFGPGTRLLVL.

This clonotype was recorded only once. Germline is not matched at one junction end, which may reflect a read error. The chain uses TRBV11-1 and TRBJ2-3; 7 bases align to TRBD2. The CDR3 loop spans 14 amino acids. Germline CDR1 is SGHAT and CDR2 is FQDESV (reference sequence). CDR3 residues: CASSLMQNAGESHF. CDR3 in DNA: TGTGCCAGCAGCTTAATGCAAAATGCGGGAGAGTCTCACTTT.

A remark on this clonotype: One end of the junction fails to match germline, which may point to a read error. This chain connects TRBV11-2 to TRBJ1-1; unclear D gene. From germline, CDR1 is SGHAT and CDR2 FQNNGV. The CDR3 runs to 11 residues. The CDR3 reads CASRGWIETSF. Here the CDR3 DNA reads TGTGCCAGCAGGGGGTGGATTGAAACTTCCTTT.

This clonotype showed up just a few times. J is TRBJ1-1 and V is TRBV30; D is ambiguous. The CDR3 is 13 residues long. From germline, CDR1 is GTSNPN and CDR2 SVGIG (reference sequence). V lost 5 bases to trimming and J lost 6 bases, with 16 bases between them. CDR3 residues: CAWHGRFGSEAFF. CDR3 coding DNA: TGTGCCTGGCATGGACGGTTCGGGTCTGAAGCTTTCTTT.

To note about this clonotype: A read error may be the cause here, since a much bigger clone is one base away. The rearrangement links TRBV25-1 to TRBJ1-1; 7 nucleotides align to TRBD1. Unmatched junction bases numbered 6, after V lost 7 bases and J lost 7 bases. Germline V CDR1 and CDR2: MGHDK, SYGVNS. CDR3 length equals 12 residues. CDR3 bases: TGTGCCAGCAATGCCAGACAGGGTGAAGCTTTCTTT. Protein product: CASNARQGEAFF.

This clonotype came up many times. This chain links TRBV4-1 with TRBJ1-3; D not resolved. Germline CDR1 MGHRA, CDR2 YSYEKL. This CDR3 is built from 15 residues. Trimming left V 2 bases short and J 4 bases short, with 12 bases between. The CDR3 spells CASSQLRVPGNTIYF. For the CDR3, the DNA is TGCGCCAGCAGCCAACTCCGGGTACCCGGAAACACCATATATTTT.

Turning to this clonotype: A clone one base away is much larger, so this may be a read error. The chain couples TRBV12-3 or TRBV12-4 to TRBJ2-2; no clear D. This CDR3 spans 14 amino acids. The CDR3, as DNA: TGTGCCAGCATTAAGGTCCCGAACGCCGGGGAGCTGTTTTTT. It encodes CASIKVPNAGELFF.

This clonotype has a single count. Since no conserved phenylalanine or tryptophan closes the CDR3, a read error is the likely cause. V gene TRBV10-2 combines with J gene TRBJ2-1, with D possibly matching TRBD1 (5 bases). CDR1 WSHSY and CDR2 SAAADI come from the germline V gene. The CDR3 loop spans 14 amino acids. The CDR3 nucleotides are TGCACCAGCAGGGCCCTCGAGTCCGTGAATGAGCAGTTCTTA. It yields the protein CTSRALESVNEQFL.

Worth noting for this clonotype: The CDR3 end shows no conserved phenylalanine or tryptophan, and so a read error is likely. The V call is TRBV6-1, the J call TRBJ2-1; tentatively, D is TRBD1 or TRBD2 (5 bases each). The CDR3 loop spans 16 amino acids. Per germline, CDR1 MNHNS and CDR2 SASEGT. CDR3 in amino acids: CVSSEFGGLSYNEQFL. Here the CDR3 DNA reads TGTGTCAGCAGTGAATTTGGGGGTCTCAGCTACAATGAGCAGTTCCTC.

This clonotype was seen a handful of times. An end of the junction differs from the germline gene, which may be a read error. This sequence joins TRBV6-1 and TRBJ2-7, with TRBD2 matching 11 bases. Germline V CDR1 and CDR2: MNHNS, SASEGT. CDR3 size: 17 residues. In nucleotides, the CDR3 is TGTGCCAGCACCCGCCCCCCAGGACTAGCGGGTGCCTACGAGCAGCACTTC. Encoded protein: CASTRPPGLAGAYEQHF.

This clonotype was seen more than once but under ten times. The CDR3 loop is CASSVAMGTDTQYF. DNA of the CDR3: TGTGCCAGCAGCGTAGCTATGGGCACAGATACGCAGTATTTT. The genes are TRBV9 and TRBJ2-3; no reliable D call. V was trimmed by 0 bases and J by 1 base, leaving 6 bases between them. Germline V gene data show CDR1 as SGDLS and CDR2 as YYNGEE. The CDR3 is 14 residues long.